These 11 T cell receptor beta chains were all obtained from the same sample, sequenced in a study of CD8+CD57+ T cells in acquired aplastic anemia. CDR3 and TCR beta VDJ profiling relied on genomic DNA as the template. TCRdb passed the reads through MiXCR, listing each CDR3 protein once. The data show some 140,000 distinct CDR3 sequences, with around two fifths seen just once and roughly 8.1% held by the top ten. Sequencing was performed on sorted CD4+, CD8+, or CD8+CD57+ T cells (not recorded which) from PBMCs. These TCRs come from a human donor in good health, serving as a control.

Ten or more counts support this clonotype. J is TRBJ1-1 and V is TRBV6-2 or TRBV6-3; TRBD1 matches at 8 bases. CDR3 length: 15 amino acids. V dropped 4 bases and J dropped 12; count of bases not matched to a gene: 16. The germline gives CDR1 MNHEY, CDR2 SVGEGT. The CDR3 coding sequence is TGTGCCAGCAGTTCAACAGGGGGATTAGGCATGAAAACTTTCTTT. This codes for CASSSTGGLGMKTFF.

The sample holds many counts of this clonotype. The genes are TRBV19 and TRBJ2-1; 8 nucleotides match TRBD1. Germline V CDR1 and CDR2: LNHDA, SQIVND (reference sequence). Germline trimming cut 5 bases from V and 0 bases from J; bases unmatched to any gene: 3. The CDR3 covers 15 residues. This CDR3 reads CASSDRGGSYNEQFF. CDR3 nucleotides: TGTGCCAGTAGTGACAGGGGCGGCTCCTACAATGAGCAGTTCTTC.

A note on this clonotype: This may be a read error, as it is one base from a much larger clone. This sequence joins TRBV5-1 and TRBJ2-1; possible D gene TRBD2, 6 bases. Germline lookup yields CDR1 SGHRS and CDR2 YFSETQ. The CDR3 is made up of 15 amino acids. Trimming pared 6 bases from V and 8 bases from J, leaving 21 bases between. The CDR3 loop is CASMTPFGTSDEQFF. DNA for the CDR3: TGCGCCAGCATGACCCCATTTGGGACTTCCGATGAGCAGTTCTTC.

This clonotype was detected many times. J is TRBJ1-2 and V is TRBV7-2, with 11 bases aligning to TRBD1. The CDR3 runs 15 residues. Germline V gives CDR1 SGHTA, CDR2 FQGNSA. The J segment lost 6 bases and the V segment lost 4 bases, leaving 7 bases of the junction unmatched. The chain's CDR3 is CASSSRTGGRDGYTF. CDR3 DNA: TGTGCCAGCAGCTCCCGGACAGGGGGCAGGGATGGCTACACCTTC.

In this sample, this clonotype turned up many times. The chain has TRBV19 and TRBJ2-3; D is unresolved. This CDR3 comprises 14 residues. CDR1 is LNHDA and CDR2 is SQIVND in the germline V gene (reference sequence). Trimming took off 4 bases at V and 0 bases at J, with 8 bases between the two ends. The CDR3 DNA sequence: TGTGCCAGTAGTAACGGCCTTAGCACAGATACGCAGTATTTT. This gives the protein CASSNGLSTDTQYF.

Worth noting for this clonotype: One junction end disagrees with the germline gene, perhaps due to a read error. The chain is built from TRBV20-1 and TRBJ2-7; 9 bases align to TRBD1. CDR3 length equals 14 residues. CDR1 and CDR2 (germline): DFQATT, SNEGSKA (reference sequence). DNA of the CDR3: TGCAGTGCTGGGCCGGGACAGGGATCCTACAAGCAGTACTTC. It codes for CSAGPGQGSYKQYF.

The chain couples TRBV11-1 to TRBJ2-3; 9 nucleotides agree with TRBD2. The CDR3 is 19 amino acids. Trimming cost V 5 bases and J 4 bases; bases outside gene matches: 19. CDR1 and CDR2 (germline): SGHAT, FQDESV (reference sequence). In DNA form, the CDR3 reads TGTGCCAGCAGCGGAGGACTAGCGAGAGGAAGTATTGGCGCAGATACGCAGTATTTT. Translated, it gives CASSGGLARGSIGADTQYF.

Regarding this clonotype: A read error may be the cause here, since a much bigger clone is one base away. The chain employs TRBV14 and TRBJ2-2; no definite D call. The germline gives CDR1 SGHDN, CDR2 FVKESK. With 4 bases removed from V and 7 bases from J, the gap between germline ends came to 10 bases. The CDR3 contains 13 residues. This chain's CDR3 is CASSPQVVGELFF. The CDR3 nucleotides are TGTGCCAGCAGCCCCCAGGTTGTCGGGGAGCTGTTTTTT.

This clonotype was counted many times. The chain links TRBV7-2 to TRBJ2-5; perhaps TRBD2 as D (5 bases). There are 13 residues in the CDR3. V was shortened by 5 bases and J by 7 bases, with 14 bases between the two germline ends. The V gene's germline CDR1 is SGHTA and CDR2 FQGNSA. CDR3 sequence (DNA): TGTGCCAGCAGCCTAGGACTCCGGGGGACCCAGTACTTC. This sequence encodes CASSLGLRGTQYF. The complete variable domain, with remaining parts taken from reference TRBV7-2 and TRBJ2-5, reads GAGVSQSPSNKVTEKGKDVELRCDPISGHTALYWYRQSLGQGLEFLIYFQGNSAPDKSGLPSDRFSAERTGGSVSTLTIQRTQQEDSAVYLCASSLGLRGTQYFGPGTRLLVL.

The J gene is TRBJ2-7, the V gene TRBV29-1; D is uncertain. The V gene lost 0 bases and the J gene lost 4 bases, with 10 bases spanning the gap. The CDR3 extends over 13 amino acids. From germline, CDR1 is SQVTM and CDR2 ANQGSEA. CDR3 residues: CSVEEGLRYEQYF. DNA for the CDR3: TGCAGCGTTGAAGAGGGTCTTCGGTACGAGCAGTACTTC.

This clonotype was seen ten or more times. The chain links TRBV3-1 to TRBJ1-1; TRBD1 agrees at 7 bases. CDR3 length equals 17 residues. The V and J ends lost 3 bases and 1 base, in that order; junction bases with no gene match: 11. The germline CDR1 and CDR2 sequences are LGHDT and YNNKEL (reference sequence). The CDR3: CASSQDRFVLTNTEAFF. The CDR3 DNA follows: TGTGCCAGCAGCCAGGACAGGTTCGTTCTGACGAACACTGAAGCTTTCTTT.